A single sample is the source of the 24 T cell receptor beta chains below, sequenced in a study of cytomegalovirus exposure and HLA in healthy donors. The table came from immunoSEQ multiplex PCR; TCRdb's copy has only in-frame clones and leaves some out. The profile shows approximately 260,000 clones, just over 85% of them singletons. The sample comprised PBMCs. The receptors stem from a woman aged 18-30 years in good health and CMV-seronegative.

CDR3: CASTFTGTTNYGYTF. The DNA of the CDR3 is TGTGCCAGCACTTTTACCGGGACTACTAACTATGGCTACACCTTC. V usage is TRBV27 and J usage is TRBJ1-2, with TRBD1 as a possible D gene (5 bases). Germline V gives CDR1 MNHEY, CDR2 SMNVEV (reference sequence). The CDR3 is made up of 15 amino acids. Trimming left V 7 bases short and J 0 bases short, with 15 bases between.

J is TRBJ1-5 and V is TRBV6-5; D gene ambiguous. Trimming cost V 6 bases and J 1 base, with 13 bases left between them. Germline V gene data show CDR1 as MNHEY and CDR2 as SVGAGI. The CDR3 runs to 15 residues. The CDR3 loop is CASRSGEWSNQPQHF. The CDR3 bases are TGTGCCAGCAGGAGCGGGGAGTGGAGCAATCAGCCCCAGCATTTT.

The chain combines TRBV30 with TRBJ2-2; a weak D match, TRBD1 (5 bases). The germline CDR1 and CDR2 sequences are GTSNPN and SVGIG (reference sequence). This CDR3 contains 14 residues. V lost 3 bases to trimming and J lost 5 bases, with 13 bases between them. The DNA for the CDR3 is TGTGCCTGGAGAAGCCAGGGTAGGACCGGGGAGCTGTTTTTT. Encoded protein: CAWRSQGRTGELFF.

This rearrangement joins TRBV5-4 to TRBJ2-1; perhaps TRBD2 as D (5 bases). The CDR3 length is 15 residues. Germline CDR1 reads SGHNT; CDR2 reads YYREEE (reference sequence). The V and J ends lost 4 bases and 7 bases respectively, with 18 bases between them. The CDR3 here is CASSIGIELRNEQFF. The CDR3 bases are TGTGCCAGCAGCATCGGGATTGAGCTACGAAATGAGCAGTTCTTC.

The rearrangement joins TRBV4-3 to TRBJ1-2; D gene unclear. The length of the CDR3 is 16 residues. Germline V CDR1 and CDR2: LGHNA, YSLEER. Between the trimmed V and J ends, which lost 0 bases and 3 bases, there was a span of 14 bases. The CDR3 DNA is TGCGCCAGCAGCCAAGATCGAGGAGGCAGCTACTATGGCTACACCTTC. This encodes CASSQDRGGSYYGYTF.

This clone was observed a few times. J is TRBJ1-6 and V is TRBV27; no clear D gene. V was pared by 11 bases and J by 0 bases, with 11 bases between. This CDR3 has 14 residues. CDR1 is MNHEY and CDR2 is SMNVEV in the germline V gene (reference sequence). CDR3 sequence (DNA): TGTGCCCGAAGCGGGCACTCCTATAATTCACCCCTCCACTTT. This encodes CARSGHSYNSPLHF.

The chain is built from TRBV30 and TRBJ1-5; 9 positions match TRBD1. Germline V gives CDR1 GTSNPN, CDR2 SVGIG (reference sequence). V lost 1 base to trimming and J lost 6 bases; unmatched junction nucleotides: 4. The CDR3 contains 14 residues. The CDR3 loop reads CAWSGQGERQPQHF. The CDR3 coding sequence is TGTGCCTGGAGTGGACAGGGGGAACGTCAGCCCCAGCATTTT.

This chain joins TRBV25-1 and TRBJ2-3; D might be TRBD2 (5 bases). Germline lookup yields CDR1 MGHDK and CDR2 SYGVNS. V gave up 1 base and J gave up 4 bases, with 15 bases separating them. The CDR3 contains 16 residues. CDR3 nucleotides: TGTGCCAGCAGTGAATTAATACTAGATGGGGCAGATACGCAGTATTTT. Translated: CASSELILDGADTQYF.

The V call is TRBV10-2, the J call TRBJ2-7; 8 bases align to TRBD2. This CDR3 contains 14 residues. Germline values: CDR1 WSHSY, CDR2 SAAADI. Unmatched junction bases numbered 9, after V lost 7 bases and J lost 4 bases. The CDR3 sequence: CASNRASGSYEQYF. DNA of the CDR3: TGCGCCAGCAACCGGGCAAGCGGGAGTTACGAGCAGTACTTC.

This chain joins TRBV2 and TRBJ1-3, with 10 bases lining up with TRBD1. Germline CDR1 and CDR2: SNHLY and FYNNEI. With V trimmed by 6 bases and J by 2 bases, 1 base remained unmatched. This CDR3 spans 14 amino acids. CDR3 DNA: TGTGCCAGCAGCGGGACAGGGGCTGGAAACACCATATATTTT. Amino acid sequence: CASSGTGAGNTIYF.

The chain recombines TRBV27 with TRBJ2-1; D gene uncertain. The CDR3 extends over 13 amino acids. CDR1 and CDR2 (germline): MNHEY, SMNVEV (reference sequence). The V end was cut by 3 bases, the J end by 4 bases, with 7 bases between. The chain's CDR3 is CASSLIGYNEQFF. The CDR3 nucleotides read TGTGCCAGCAGTTTGATCGGTTACAATGAGCAGTTCTTC.

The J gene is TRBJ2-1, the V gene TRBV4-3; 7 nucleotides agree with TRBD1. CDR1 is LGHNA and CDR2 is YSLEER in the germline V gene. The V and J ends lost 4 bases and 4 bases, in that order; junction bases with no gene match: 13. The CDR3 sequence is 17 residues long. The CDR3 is CASSPEGVGQQYNEQFF. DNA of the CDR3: TGCGCCAGCAGCCCAGAAGGGGTGGGACAGCAATACAATGAGCAGTTCTTC.

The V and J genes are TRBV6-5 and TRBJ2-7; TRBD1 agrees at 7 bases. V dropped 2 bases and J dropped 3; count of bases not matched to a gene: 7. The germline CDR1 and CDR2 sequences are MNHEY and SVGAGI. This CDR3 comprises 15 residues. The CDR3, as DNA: TGTGCCAGCAGTTACGGGTACAGGGGAATCTACGAGCAGTACTTC. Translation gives CASSYGYRGIYEQYF.

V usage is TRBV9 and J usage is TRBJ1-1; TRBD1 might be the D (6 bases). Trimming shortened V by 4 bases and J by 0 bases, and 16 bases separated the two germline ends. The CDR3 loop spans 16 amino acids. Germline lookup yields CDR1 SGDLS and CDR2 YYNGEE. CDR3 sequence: CASSPTWTAMNTEAFF. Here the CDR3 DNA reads TGTGCCAGCAGCCCTACTTGGACAGCTATGAACACTGAAGCTTTCTTT.

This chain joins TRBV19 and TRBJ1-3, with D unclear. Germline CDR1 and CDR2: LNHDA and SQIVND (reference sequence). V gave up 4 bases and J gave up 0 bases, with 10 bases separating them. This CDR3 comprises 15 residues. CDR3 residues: CASSTRRSSGNTIYF. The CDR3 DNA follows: TGTGCCAGTAGTACCCGGAGGAGCTCTGGAAACACCATATATTTT. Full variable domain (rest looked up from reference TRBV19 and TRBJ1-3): DGGITQSPKYLFRKEGQNVTLSCEQNLNHDAMYWYRQDPGQGLRLIYYSQIVNDFQKGDIAEGYSVSREKKESFPLTVTSAQKNPTAFYLCASSTRRSSGNTIYFGEGSWLTVV.

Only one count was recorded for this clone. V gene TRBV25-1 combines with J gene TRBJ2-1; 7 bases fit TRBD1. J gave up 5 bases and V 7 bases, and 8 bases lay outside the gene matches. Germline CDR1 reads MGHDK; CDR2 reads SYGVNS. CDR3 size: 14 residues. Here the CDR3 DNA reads TGTGCCAGCACTCTAGGGGGCGCAAACAATGAGCAGTTCTTC. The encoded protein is CASTLGGANNEQFF.

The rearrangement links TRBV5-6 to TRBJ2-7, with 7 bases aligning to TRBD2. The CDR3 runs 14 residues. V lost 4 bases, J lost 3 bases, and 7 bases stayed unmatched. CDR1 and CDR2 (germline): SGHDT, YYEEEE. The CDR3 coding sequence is TGTGCCAGCAGCAGGAGCGGGGACCGCTACGAGCAGTACTTC. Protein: CASSRSGDRYEQYF. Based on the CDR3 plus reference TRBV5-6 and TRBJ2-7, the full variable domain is DAGVTQSPTHLIKTRGQQVTLRCSPKSGHDTVSWYQQALGQGPQFIFQYYEEEERQRGNFPDRFSGHQFPNYSSELNVNALLLGDSALYLCASSRSGDRYEQYFGPGTRLTVT.

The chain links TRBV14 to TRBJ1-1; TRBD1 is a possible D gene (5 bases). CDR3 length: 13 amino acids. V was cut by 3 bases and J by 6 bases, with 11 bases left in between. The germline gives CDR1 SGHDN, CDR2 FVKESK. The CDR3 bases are TGTGCCAGCAGCCAGGAGGGGCTCGCTGAAGCTTTCTTT. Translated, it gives CASSQEGLAEAFF.

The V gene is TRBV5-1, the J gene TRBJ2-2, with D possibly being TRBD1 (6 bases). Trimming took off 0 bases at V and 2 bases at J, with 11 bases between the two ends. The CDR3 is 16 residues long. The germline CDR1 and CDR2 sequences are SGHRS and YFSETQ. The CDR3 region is CASSLDRAVNTGELFF. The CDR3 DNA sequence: TGCGCCAGCAGCTTGGACAGGGCCGTTAACACCGGGGAGCTGTTTTTT.

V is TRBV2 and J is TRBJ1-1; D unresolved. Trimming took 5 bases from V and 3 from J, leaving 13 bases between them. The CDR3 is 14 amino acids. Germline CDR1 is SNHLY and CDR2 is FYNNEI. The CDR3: CASSHSRNHTEAFF. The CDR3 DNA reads TGTGCCAGCAGTCATAGCAGAAATCACACTGAAGCTTTCTTT.

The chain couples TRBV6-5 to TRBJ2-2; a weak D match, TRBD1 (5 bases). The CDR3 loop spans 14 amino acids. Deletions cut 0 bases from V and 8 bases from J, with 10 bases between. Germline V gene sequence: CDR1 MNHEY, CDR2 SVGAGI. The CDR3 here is CASSYSAGLGELFF. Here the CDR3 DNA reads TGTGCCAGCAGTTACTCCGCAGGGTTAGGGGAGCTGTTTTTT.

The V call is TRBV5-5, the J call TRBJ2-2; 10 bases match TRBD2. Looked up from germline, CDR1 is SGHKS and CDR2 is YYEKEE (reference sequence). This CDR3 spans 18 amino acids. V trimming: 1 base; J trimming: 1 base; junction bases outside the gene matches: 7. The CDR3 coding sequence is TGTGCCAGCAGCTTGACTAGCGGGGAAGTAGGGAACACCGGGGAGCTGTTTTTT. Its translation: CASSLTSGEVGNTGELFF.

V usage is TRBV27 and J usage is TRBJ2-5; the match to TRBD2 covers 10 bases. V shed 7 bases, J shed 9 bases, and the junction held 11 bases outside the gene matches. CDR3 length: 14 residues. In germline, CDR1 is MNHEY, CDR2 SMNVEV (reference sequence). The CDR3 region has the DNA TGTGCCAGCACTAGCGGGGGCCTCCGAGGGTCCCAGTACTTC. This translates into CASTSGGLRGSQYF.

CDR3 bases: TGCGCCAGCAGCCCCGACACTGGAAACACCATATATTTT. Translated: CASSPDTGNTIYF. This chain joins TRBV5-1 and TRBJ1-3; no clear D gene. V gave up 4 bases and J gave up 2 bases, with 7 bases separating them. The CDR3 spans 13 residues. Germline V CDR1 and CDR2: SGHRS, YFSETQ.